This entry lists 7 T cell receptor beta chains sequenced from one sample in a study of early T cells in non-severe SARS-CoV-2 infection (dated by TCRdb to the early 2020s). Libraries were constructed by 5' RACE. Sequencing used a NextSeq 500. In-frame beta chains were kept once TCRdb had trimmed the public reads at Q25 with fastp and called clones with MiXCR. Rows are unified per CDR3 protein, each entry keeping the most common DNA and genes. This sample is represented by about 98,000 distinct CDR3 sequences; around 13% of them were singletons. Of the sample, 5.5% to 7% falls within the top ten clones. Sequencing was done on a sample of whole blood. Source of these receptors: an adult who was a healthcare worker with PCR-confirmed SARS-CoV-2 infection or an uninfected control (not recorded which).

In this sample, this clonotype turned up many times. V gene TRBV28 combines with J gene TRBJ1-1; TRBD1 is a possible D gene (5 bases). Germline-derived CDR1 and CDR2 are MDHEN and SYDVKM. This CDR3 is 15 amino acids long. Trimming removed 3 bases at V and 5 bases at J, with 16 bases between. Here the CDR3 DNA reads TGTGCCAGCAGTTTCCGACGGGCCGGGGGGACTGAAGCTTTCTTT. This sequence encodes CASSFRRAGGTEAFF.

The chain recombines TRBV30 with TRBJ2-6; D is uncertain. The germline gives CDR1 GTSNPN, CDR2 SVGIG (reference sequence). This CDR3 has 13 residues. V was cut by 0 bases and J by 3 bases, with 3 bases left in between. CDR3 sequence reads: CAWSVDGANVLTF. The CDR3 nucleotides read TGTGCCTGGAGTGTAGATGGGGCCAACGTCCTGACTTTC.

Regarding this clonotype: This may come from a read error, since a much larger clone is one base off. The chain uses TRBV7-3 and TRBJ2-4, with 8 bases aligning to TRBD1. Germline CDR1 SGHTA, CDR2 FQGTGA. This CDR3 has 17 residues. For the CDR3, the DNA is TGTGTCAGCAGCTTAACGGGGACAGGATCAGCCAAAAACATTCAGTACTTC. This encodes CVSSLTGTGSAKNIQYF.

This clonotype was detected many times. V usage is TRBV10-3 and J usage is TRBJ2-1; D ambiguous. The V end lost 1 base, the J end lost 5 bases, and 0 bases lay between the germline ends. The CDR3 sequence is 11 residues long. Germline V gives CDR1 ENHRY, CDR2 SYGVKD. The CDR3 DNA reads TGTGCCATCAGTGAGTACAATGAGCAGTTCTTC. Its protein product is CAISEYNEQFF.

This sequence joins TRBV5-6 and TRBJ1-1, with D possibly being TRBD1 (6 bases). CDR3 length: 15 amino acids. Germline V gene sequence: CDR1 SGHDT, CDR2 YYEEEE. Trimming shortened V by 6 bases and J by 5 bases, and 20 bases separated the two germline ends. The CDR3 DNA reads TGTGCCAGCACCCAAGGCCCAGGGGCCCGAACTGAAGCTTTCTTT. This codes for CASTQGPGARTEAFF.

This clonotype was observed a few times. The rearrangement joins TRBV10-2 to TRBJ2-7, with 7 positions matching TRBD2. This CDR3 contains 14 residues. V lost 7 bases, J lost 0 bases, and 6 bases stayed unmatched. Germline V gene lookup returns CDR1 WSHSY and CDR2 SAAADI. CDR3 sequence reads: CASIAGTNSYEQYF. The CDR3 DNA reads as TGCGCCAGCATTGCGGGGACTAACTCCTACGAGCAGTACTTC.

The chain employs TRBV12-3 or TRBV12-4 and TRBJ2-7; 12 bases map to TRBD2. The CDR3 is 16 amino acids. V was clipped by 6 bases and J by 5 bases; unmatched bases: 11. The CDR3 reads CASSRGTSGPWDEQYF. DNA for the CDR3: TGTGCCAGCAGCCGCGGGACTAGCGGGCCGTGGGACGAGCAGTACTTC.